These 25 T cell receptor beta chains were all obtained from the same sample, sequenced in a study of cytomegalovirus exposure and HLA in healthy donors. PCR involved 60 Vbeta and 13 Jbeta primers. Here immunoSEQ multiplex PCR was the method, and the copy in TCRdb shows in-frame clones only, minus some. This sample lists 90,000 to 130,000 clones; its ten largest clones have around 7%. Sequenced sample: PBMCs. The receptors shown here come from a man in his forties in good health and CMV-seropositive.

V is TRBV5-1 and J is TRBJ2-7; 7 nucleotides agree with TRBD2. Per germline, CDR1 SGHRS and CDR2 YFSETQ. V lost 4 bases and J lost 5; bases outside the gene matches: 9. The CDR3 is 14 amino acids. The CDR3: CASSPELAVHEQYF. The CDR3 DNA reads as TGCGCCAGCAGCCCCGAGCTAGCGGTACACGAGCAGTACTTC.

This rearrangement joins TRBV7-3 to TRBJ2-1; weak D call: TRBD2 (6 bases). CDR3 length equals 15 residues. V was pared by 1 base and J by 4 bases, with 11 bases between. The germline CDR1 and CDR2 sequences are SGHTA and FQGTGA. CDR3 sequence reads: CASSLNGGRYNEQFF. Written as DNA, the CDR3 is TGTGCCAGCAGCTTAAACGGGGGTAGGTACAATGAGCAGTTCTTC. Complete variable domain (other parts from reference TRBV7-3 and TRBJ2-1): GAGVSQTPSNKVTEKGKYVELRCDPISGHTALYWYRQSLGQGPEFLIYFQGTGAADDSGLPNDRFFAVRPEGSVSTLKIQRTERGDSAVYLCASSLNGGRYNEQFFGPGTRLTVL.

This chain joins TRBV5-3 and TRBJ1-5; no firm D call. TRBV5-3 is filed as an ORF, its function uncertain. Trimming took 3 bases from V and 2 from J, leaving 12 bases between them. This CDR3 is 15 amino acids long. The CDR3 sequence is CARSSPRGGNQPQHF. The CDR3 DNA sequence: TGTGCCAGAAGCTCCCCTCGGGGAGGCAATCAGCCCCAGCATTTT.

The genes are TRBV14 and TRBJ1-3; the match to TRBD1 covers 7 bases. The CDR3 has 14 amino acids. Looked up from germline, CDR1 is SGHDN and CDR2 is FVKESK. V shed 5 bases and J 1 base; nucleotides not matched to a gene: 2. This CDR3 reads CASSMDRSGNTIYF. The CDR3 DNA sequence: TGTGCCAGCAGCATGGACAGGTCTGGAAACACCATATATTTT. Full variable domain (remainder filled in from reference TRBV14 and TRBJ1-3): EAGVTQFPSHSVIEKGQTVTLRCDPISGHDNLYWYRRVMGKEIKFLLHFVKESKQDESGMPNNRFLAERTGGTYSTLKVQPAELEDSGVYFCASSMDRSGNTIYFGEGSWLTVV.

This chain links TRBV6-1 with TRBJ1-1; 7 bases line up with TRBD1. The germline V gene has CDR1 MNHNS and CDR2 SASEGT. The V segment lost 8 bases and the J segment 0 bases; nucleotides outside the gene matches: 3. The CDR3 sequence is 13 residues long. CDR3 nucleotide sequence: TGTGCCAGCCCGACAGGGATGAACACTGAAGCTTTCTTT. Translating gives CASPTGMNTEAFF.

The chain carries TRBV7-9 and TRBJ1-1; 8 nucleotides align to TRBD1. The CDR3 extends over 14 amino acids. Germline CDR1 SEHNR, CDR2 FQNEAQ (reference sequence). V shed 1 base and J 7 bases; nucleotides not matched to a gene: 5. Written as DNA, the CDR3 is TGTGCCAGCAGCTTAGGTTCAGGGGGCCGTGAAGCTTTCTTT. Amino acids: CASSLGSGGREAFF.

The chain uses TRBV19 and TRBJ2-2; possibly TRBD1 for D (5 bases). V was shortened by 3 bases and J by 1 base, with 9 bases between the two germline ends. The CDR3 extends over 15 amino acids. Germline CDR1 is LNHDA and CDR2 is SQIVND (reference sequence). CDR3 protein: CASSITTGNTGELFF. As DNA, the CDR3 is TGTGCCAGTAGTATCACCACAGGGAACACCGGGGAGCTGTTTTTT.

V usage is TRBV7-2 and J usage is TRBJ2-1; D perhaps matches TRBD1 (5 bases). Germline V CDR1 and CDR2: SGHTA, FQGNSA. The CDR3 sequence is 16 residues long. Trimming stripped 1 base from V and 6 bases from J, with 16 bases between. The CDR3 DNA is TGTGCCAGCAGCTTAGGGGGTCAGGGAACTTTCAATGAGCAGTTCTTC. This codes for CASSLGGQGTFNEQFF.

The chain couples TRBV7-2 to TRBJ2-7, with 13 bases identical to TRBD2. The CDR3 is 18 residues long. V lost 3 bases and J lost 5; bases outside the gene matches: 13. CDR1 and CDR2 (germline): SGHTA, FQGNSA. The CDR3 nucleotides read TGTGCCAGCAGCTTCTTCCCTAGATCGGGACTAGCGGGAAACGAGCAGTACTTC. Residues: CASSFFPRSGLAGNEQYF. Together with reference TRBV7-2 and TRBJ2-7, the CDR3 gives the full variable domain: GAGVSQSPSNKVTEKGKDVELRCDPISGHTALYWYRQSLGQGLEFLIYFQGNSAPDKSGLPSDRFSAERTGGSVSTLTIQRTQQEDSAVYLCASSFFPRSGLAGNEQYFGPGTRLTVT.

This rearrangement joins TRBV5-1 to TRBJ2-1, with 11 bases lining up with TRBD1. V gave up 6 bases and J gave up 6 bases; unmatched junction bases: 5. The CDR3 is 14 residues long. Per the germline V gene, CDR1 is SGHRS and CDR2 is YFSETQ. The CDR3 sequence is CASNLGTGGNEQFF. For the CDR3, the DNA is TGCGCCAGCAACCTCGGGACAGGGGGCAATGAGCAGTTCTTC.

This chain joins TRBV5-1 and TRBJ2-1; 8 bases match TRBD2. V dropped 1 base and J dropped 1; count of bases not matched to a gene: 10. The CDR3 spans 18 residues. From germline, CDR1 is SGHRS and CDR2 YFSETQ. The CDR3 reads CASSLYPLADVSYNEQFF. The CDR3 DNA follows: TGCGCCAGCAGCTTGTACCCACTAGCGGACGTTTCCTACAATGAGCAGTTCTTC. The variable domain in full, completed from reference TRBV5-1 and TRBJ2-1, reads KAGVTQTPRYLIKTRGQQVTLSCSPISGHRSVSWYQQTPGQGLQFLFEYFSETQRNKGNFPGRFSGRQFSNSRSEMNVSTLELGDSALYLCASSLYPLADVSYNEQFFGPGTRLTVL.

The chain recombines TRBV28 with TRBJ1-2; no reliable D call. V dropped 7 bases and J dropped 4 bases, with 10 bases sitting between them. Germline loops: CDR1 MDHEN, CDR2 SYDVKM. The CDR3 sequence is 12 residues long. CDR3 nucleotide sequence: TGTGCCAGCACCGACATCCCCTATGGCTACACCTTC. Protein sequence: CASTDIPYGYTF.

This chain connects TRBV19 to TRBJ1-1, with D possibly being TRBD1 (5 bases). The length of the CDR3 is 12 residues. Germline values: CDR1 LNHDA, CDR2 SQIVND (reference sequence). V was clipped by 8 bases and J by 4 bases, with 11 bases between them. The CDR3: CASGPGGTEAFF. CDR3 in DNA: TGTGCCAGTGGACCGGGGGGCACTGAAGCTTTCTTT.

V usage is TRBV30 and J usage is TRBJ1-4, with unresolved D. CDR3 length: 14 residues. Germline loops: CDR1 GTSNPN, CDR2 SVGIG (reference sequence). Deletions cut 8 bases from V and 5 bases from J, with 18 bases between. CDR3 nucleotides: TGTGCCGCATCGTGGGCAGATTTAAATGAAAAACTGTTTTTT. This translates into CAASWADLNEKLFF.

V is TRBV7-9 and J is TRBJ2-2, with D perhaps matching TRBD2 (5 bases). The CDR3 sequence is 14 residues long. Germline V CDR1 and CDR2: SEHNR, FQNEAQ (reference sequence). The V end was cut by 4 bases, the J end by 5 bases, with 11 bases between. The CDR3: CASSSEGPTGELFF. In nucleotides, the CDR3 is TGTGCCAGCAGCTCTGAGGGTCCAACCGGGGAGCTGTTTTTT.

The V and J genes are TRBV5-6 and TRBJ2-2, with 8 bases identical to TRBD1. Losses at the gene ends were 2 bases for V and 1 base for J; bases not matched to a gene: 10. This CDR3 contains 18 residues. Germline assignment: CDR1 SGHDT and CDR2 YYEEEE. The CDR3 sequence: CASSLLGGGQGNTGELFF. Written as DNA, the CDR3 is TGTGCCAGCAGCTTACTGGGGGGAGGACAGGGGAACACCGGGGAGCTGTTTTTT.

The chain couples TRBV6-5 to TRBJ2-5; 8 positions agree with TRBD1. Germline V gives CDR1 MNHEY, CDR2 SVGAGI. The CDR3 is 12 residues long. J lost 5 bases, V lost 7 bases, and 3 bases had no gene match. The chain's CDR3 is CASIGTGETQYF. The CDR3 DNA follows: TGTGCCAGCATTGGGACAGGTGAGACCCAGTACTTC.

Of note for this clone: At one of its ends the junction is not consistent with the germline gene, which may arise from a read error. V is TRBV23-1 and J is TRBJ2-7; D is possibly TRBD1 (5 bases). TRBV23-1 is flagged as an ORF with uncertain function. The CDR3 has 12 amino acids. The CDR3 region is CASSRQGRATLF. DNA for the CDR3: TGCGCCAGCAGTCGGCAGGGTAGGGCGACCCTCTTC.

The chain is built from TRBV12-1 and TRBJ2-7; whether TRBD1, the table's D call, matches the DNA was not checked. TRBV12-1 is flagged as a pseudogene. This CDR3 has 15 residues. The CDR3 DNA sequence: TGTGCCAGCAGCTTTGACAGGGGGATCTCCTACGAGCAGTACTTC. It codes for CASSFDRGISYEQYF.

The chain recombines TRBV7-9 with TRBJ2-1; perhaps TRBD2 as D (5 bases). The CDR3 is 12 residues long. CDR1 and CDR2 from the germline V gene are SEHNR and FQNEAQ (reference sequence). V lost 2 bases to trimming and J lost 8 bases, with 7 bases between them. This CDR3 is CASSLRSDEQFF. The CDR3, as DNA: TGTGCCAGCAGCTTACGTAGCGATGAGCAGTTCTTC.

V usage is TRBV25-1 and J usage is TRBJ2-7, with D perhaps matching TRBD2 (5 bases). Per germline, CDR1 MGHDK and CDR2 SYGVNS. The CDR3 runs to 13 residues. V was shortened by 4 bases and J by 9 bases, with 16 bases between the two germline ends. The CDR3 nucleotides read TGTGCCAGCAGTGCCGCCGCGGGCCGGGGGCAGTACTTC. Translating gives CASSAAAGRGQYF.

The chain uses TRBV7-8 and TRBJ2-3; the D gene is possibly TRBD2 (5 bases). The germline V gene encodes CDR1 SGHVS and CDR2 FQNEAQ. The CDR3 extends over 14 amino acids. V was pared by 7 bases and J by 1 base, with 12 bases between. DNA of the CDR3: TGTGCCAGCACCCTAGGGAGACGCACAGATACGCAGTATTTT. Its protein product is CASTLGRRTDTQYF.

The chain joins TRBV14 to TRBJ2-5; D is ambiguous. V lost 2 bases to trimming and J lost 2 bases, with 6 bases between them. The germline V gene has CDR1 SGHDN and CDR2 FVKESK. This CDR3 contains 13 residues. The CDR3 bases are TGTGCCAGCAGCCAACTAGTACAAGAGACCCAGTACTTC. It encodes CASSQLVQETQYF.

The V and J genes are TRBV19 and TRBJ2-7; 9 bases match TRBD2. CDR3 length: 14 residues. V lost 7 bases to trimming and J lost 2 bases; unmatched junction nucleotides: 6. CDR1 LNHDA and CDR2 SQIVND come from the germline V gene (reference sequence). Written as DNA, the CDR3 is TGTGCCAGTAAGAAGACTAGCGGAACCTACGAGCAGTACTTC. Translation gives CASKKTSGTYEQYF.

This chain joins TRBV7-3 and TRBJ2-1; 7 bases agree with TRBD2. Germline V gene lookup returns CDR1 SGHTA and CDR2 FQGTGA. The CDR3 is made up of 13 amino acids. Trimming took 0 bases from V and 8 from J; bases not matched to a gene: 1. The CDR3 nucleotides are TGTGCCAGCAGCTTAACGACTAGCTATGAGCAGTTCTTC. This gives the protein CASSLTTSYEQFF.